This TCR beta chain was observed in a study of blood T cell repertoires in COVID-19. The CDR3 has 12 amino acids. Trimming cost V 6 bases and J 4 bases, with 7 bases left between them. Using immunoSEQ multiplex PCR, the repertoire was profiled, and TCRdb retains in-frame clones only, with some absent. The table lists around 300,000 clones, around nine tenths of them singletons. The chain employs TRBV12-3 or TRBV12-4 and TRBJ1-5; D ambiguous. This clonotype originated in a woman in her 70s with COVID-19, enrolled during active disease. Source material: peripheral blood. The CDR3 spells CASSHINQPQHF. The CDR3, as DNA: TGTGCCAGCAGCCACATAAATCAGCCCCAGCATTTT.